The clone carrying this T cell receptor (beta chain) was observed a few times. The target antigen is unknown. Vbeta (60) and Jbeta (13) primers were used in the PCR. The repertoire was sequenced with immunoSEQ multiplex PCR; TCRdb's copy has only in-frame clones and lacks some. The sample holds roughly 61,000 clones, more than 70% seen once. The sample comes from a study of cytomegalovirus exposure and HLA in healthy donors. Whole-study context: An early release of data contained approximately 85 million unique TCRs, which came from HLA-typed donors.

Study-wide results and caveats: Previously analyzed data showed that most TCR beta V segments were productive at a frequency of about 90% or about 30%.

The CDR3 runs 11 residues. Deletions cut 6 bases from V and 1 base from J, with 6 bases between. Looked up from germline, CDR1 is DFQATT and CDR2 is SNEGSKA (reference sequence). These donors counted as nominally healthy when sampled, but unrecorded immune exposures were likely. The sample consisted of PBMCs. The genes are TRBV20-1 and TRBJ1-1, with D possibly TRBD1 on 5 matching bases. The clonotype comes from a male donor in good health and CMV-seronegative. CDR3 sequence: CSAQGNTEAFF. The CDR3 DNA is TGCAGTGCCCAGGGGAACACTGAAGCTTTCTTT.